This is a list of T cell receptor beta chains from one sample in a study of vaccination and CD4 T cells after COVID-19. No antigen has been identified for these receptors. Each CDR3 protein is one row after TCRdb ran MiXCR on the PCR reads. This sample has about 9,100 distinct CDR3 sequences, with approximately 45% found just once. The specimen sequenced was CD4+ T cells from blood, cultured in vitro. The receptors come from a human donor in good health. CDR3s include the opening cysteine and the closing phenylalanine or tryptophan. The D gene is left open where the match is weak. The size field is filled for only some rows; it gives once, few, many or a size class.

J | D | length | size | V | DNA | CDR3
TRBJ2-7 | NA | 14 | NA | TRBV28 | TGTGCCAGCGGGAGGACGTCGGTGGGCTACGAGCAGTACTTC | CASGRTSVGYEQYF
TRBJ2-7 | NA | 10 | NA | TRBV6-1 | TGTGCCAGCGGGCCCTACGAGCAGTACTTC | CASGPYEQYF
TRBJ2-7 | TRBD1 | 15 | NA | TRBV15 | TGTGCCACCAGCAGAGATCCCGGACAGGCTGGATTGCAGTACTTC | CATSRDPGQAGLQYF
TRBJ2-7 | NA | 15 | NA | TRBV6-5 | TGTGCCAGCAGTTACTCGAAGGCTAGCTCCTACGAGCAGTACTTC | CASSYSKASSYEQYF
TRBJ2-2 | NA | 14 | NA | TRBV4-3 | TGCGCCAGCAGCCATGGACTTGGGGCCGGGGAGCTGTTTTTT | CASSHGLGAGELFF
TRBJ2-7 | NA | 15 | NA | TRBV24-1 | TGTGCCACCAGTGACCCTGCCGGGACCTCCTACGAGCAGTACTTC | CATSDPAGTSYEQYF
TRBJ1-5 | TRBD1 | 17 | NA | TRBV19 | TGTGCCAGTAGTATAAGGGCAGAGGGGGCTTTTAATCAGCCCCAGCATTTT | CASSIRAEGAFNQPQHF
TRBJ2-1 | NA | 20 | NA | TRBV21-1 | TGTGCCAGCAGCCTCAAGTCGAGGACAGGGGCGATGAGCTCCTACAATGAGCAGTTCTTC | CASSLKSRTGAMSSYNEQFF
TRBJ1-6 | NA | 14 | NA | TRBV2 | TGTGCCAGCAGTGAAATCGGGCTCCCTTCACCCCTCCACTTT | CASSEIGLPSPLHF
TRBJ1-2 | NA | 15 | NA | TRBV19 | TGTGCCAGTAGTATAACAGGAATCATACGCGGTGGCTACACCTTC | CASSITGIIRGGYTF
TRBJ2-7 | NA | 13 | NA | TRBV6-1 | TGTGCCAGCAGTGCGTCCCCTACGAGGGAGCAGTACTTC | CASSASPTREQYF
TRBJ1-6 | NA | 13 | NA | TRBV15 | TGTGCCACCAGCAGAGTTCGTATTTCACCCCTCCACTTT | CATSRVRISPLHF
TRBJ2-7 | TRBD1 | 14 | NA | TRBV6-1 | TGTGCCAGCACCGCGATGACAGGGATCTACGAGCAGTACTTC | CASTAMTGIYEQYF
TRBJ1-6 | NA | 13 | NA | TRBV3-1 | TGTGCCAGCAGCCAAGCGGGGAATTCACCCCTCCACTTT | CASSQAGNSPLHF
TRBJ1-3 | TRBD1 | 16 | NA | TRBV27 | TGTGCCAGCAGTTTAGGCAGGGGGTTTGGTGGAAACACCATATATTTT | CASSLGRGFGGNTIYF
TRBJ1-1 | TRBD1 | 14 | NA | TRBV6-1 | TGTTTCCCGGAGGGGGCCAATTCGGCCACTGAAGCTTTCTTT | CFPEGANSATEAFF
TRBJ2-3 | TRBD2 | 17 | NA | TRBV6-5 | TGTGCCAGCAGTTACGGCGGGAGGGGTGGGAGCACAGATACGCAGTATTTT | CASSYGGRGGSTDTQYF
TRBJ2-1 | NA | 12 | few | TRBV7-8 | TGTGCCAGCATCCTGGACGGGGGTGAGCAGTTCTTC | CASILDGGEQFF
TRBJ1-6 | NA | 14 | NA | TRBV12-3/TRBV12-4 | TGTGCCAGCAGTCCTACAGGGTGGAATTCACCCCTCCACTTT | CASSPTGWNSPLHF
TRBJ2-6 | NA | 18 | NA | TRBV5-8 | TGTGCCAGCAGTTTCCTAGGGACGACCGACTCTGGGGCCAACGTCCTGACTTTC | CASSFLGTTDSGANVLTF
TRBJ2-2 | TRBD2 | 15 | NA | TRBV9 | TGTGCCAGCAGCGTTAGCGGGAGTCCCACCGGGGAGCTGTTTTTT | CASSVSGSPTGELFF
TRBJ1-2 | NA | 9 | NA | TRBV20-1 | TGCAGTGCTAGAGTCGGCTACACCTTC | CSARVGYTF
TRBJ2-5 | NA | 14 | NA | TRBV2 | TGTGCCAGCAGTGAAGCTCGAGGGGCAGGGACCCAGTACTTC | CASSEARGAGTQYF
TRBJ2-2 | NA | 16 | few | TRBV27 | TGTGCCAGCAAGTCCCAAGCGGTCCTTAACACCGGGGAGCTGTTTTTT | CASKSQAVLNTGELFF
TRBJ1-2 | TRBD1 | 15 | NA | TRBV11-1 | TGTGCCAGCAGCGCTCGGACAGGGGGCAGATATGGCTACATCTTC | CASSARTGGRYGYIF
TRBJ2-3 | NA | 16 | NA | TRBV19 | TGTGCCAGTAGTATAGGACAGTATAGAGGCACAGATACGCAGTATTTT | CASSIGQYRGTDTQYF
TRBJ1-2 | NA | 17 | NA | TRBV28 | TGTGCCAGCAGTCCCCCATATTTAGTTTCTGACAACTATGGCTACACCTTC | CASSPPYLVSDNYGYTF
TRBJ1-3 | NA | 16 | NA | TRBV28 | TGTGCCAGCAGTTTTACAGGAAGACTCTCTGGAAACACCATATATTTT | CASSFTGRLSGNTIYF
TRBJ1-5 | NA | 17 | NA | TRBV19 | TGTGCCAGTAGCACTTTGCGAGGCGATTATGAGGGGCCCCTAAGGCATTTT | CASSTLRGDYEGPLRHF
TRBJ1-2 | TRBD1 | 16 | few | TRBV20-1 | TGCAGTGCTAGAGCCAGGGGACAGGGAGCCTTCTATGGCTACACCTTC | CSARARGQGAFYGYTF
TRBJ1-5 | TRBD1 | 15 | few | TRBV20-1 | TGCAGTGGCAGACAGGGGGGATCATCCGATCAGCCCCAGCATTTT | CSGRQGGSSDQPQHF
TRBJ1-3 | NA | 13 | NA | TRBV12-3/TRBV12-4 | TGTGCCGAACGAGGGAACTCTGGAAACACCATATATTTT | CAERGNSGNTIYF
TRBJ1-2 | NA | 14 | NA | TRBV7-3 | TGTGCCAGCAGCCGGGACGGGTCTAACTATGGCTACACCTTC | CASSRDGSNYGYTF
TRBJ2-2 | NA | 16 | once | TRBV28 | TGTGCCAGCAGTTTATGGGGGGCGCGACACACCGGGGAGCTGTTTTTT | CASSLWGARHTGELFF
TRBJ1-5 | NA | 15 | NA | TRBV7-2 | TGTGCCAGCAGCTTAGGCCCGGACCGGGGGCAGCCCCAGCATTTT | CASSLGPDRGQPQHF
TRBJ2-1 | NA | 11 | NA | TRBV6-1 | TGTGCCAGTAGCCCCGGGTCCGAGCAGTTCTTC | CASSPGSEQFF
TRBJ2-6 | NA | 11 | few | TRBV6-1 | TGTGCCAGCGCTGGGGCCAACGTCCTGACTTTC | CASAGANVLTF
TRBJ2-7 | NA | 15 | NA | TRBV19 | TGTGCCAGTAGTAACGGACAAGGGAGCTCCTACGAGCAGTACTTC | CASSNGQGSSYEQYF
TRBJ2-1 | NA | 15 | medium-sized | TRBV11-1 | TGTGCCAGCAGCTCTACCCGGGACCCCGCCGGGAAGCAGTTCTTC | CASSSTRDPAGKQFF
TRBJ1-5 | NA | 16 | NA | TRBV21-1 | TGTGCCAGCAGCAAATTCGCGACTCCAAGCAATCAGCCCCAGCATTTT | CASSKFATPSNQPQHF
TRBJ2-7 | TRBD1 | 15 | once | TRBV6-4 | TGTGCCAGCAGGCCCACCGGGACAGCCTTCAGCGAGCAGTACTTC | CASRPTGTAFSEQYF
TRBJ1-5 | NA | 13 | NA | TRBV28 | TGTGCCAGCAGTTCACAGGGCGGTCAGCCCCAGCATTTT | CASSSQGGQPQHF
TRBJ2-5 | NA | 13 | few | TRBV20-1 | TGCAGTGCCTATTCGGGGTCGGGAGAGACCCAGTACTTC | CSAYSGSGETQYF
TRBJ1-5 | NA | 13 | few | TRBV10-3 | TGTGCCATCAGTGAGTACCCAGATCAGCCCCAGCATTTT | CAISEYPDQPQHF
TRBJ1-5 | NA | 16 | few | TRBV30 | TGTGCCTGGAGGCCATCGGCCACAGGGTGGGATCAGCCCCAGCATTTT | CAWRPSATGWDQPQHF
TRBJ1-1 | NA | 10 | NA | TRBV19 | TGTGCCAGTAGCCGAGGGAAGGCTTTCTTT | CASSRGKAFF
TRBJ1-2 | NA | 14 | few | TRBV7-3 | TGTGCCAGCAGCCCCGGGGCGACTAACTATGGCTACACCTTC | CASSPGATNYGYTF
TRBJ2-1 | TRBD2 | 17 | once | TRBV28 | TGTGCCAGCAGTTATCCATCGACTAGCGGGAGTTTCAATGAGCAGTTCTTC | CASSYPSTSGSFNEQFF
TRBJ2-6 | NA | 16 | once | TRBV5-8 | TGTGCCAGCAGCTTGCGGGGTTTGGCTGGGGCCAACGTCCTGACTTTC | CASSLRGLAGANVLTF